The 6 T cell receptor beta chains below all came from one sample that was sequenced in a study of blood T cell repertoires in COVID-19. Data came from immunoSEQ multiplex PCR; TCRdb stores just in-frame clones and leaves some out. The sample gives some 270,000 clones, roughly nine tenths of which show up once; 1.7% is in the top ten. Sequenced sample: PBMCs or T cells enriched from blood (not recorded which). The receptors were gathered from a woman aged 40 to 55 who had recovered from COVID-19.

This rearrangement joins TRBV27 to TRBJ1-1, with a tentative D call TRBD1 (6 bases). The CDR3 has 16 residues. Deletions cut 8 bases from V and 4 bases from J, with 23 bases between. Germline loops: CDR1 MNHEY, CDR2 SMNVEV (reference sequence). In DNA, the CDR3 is TGTGCCAGCGCTCGAACCACGGGGGGGGCGAGCACTGAAGCTTTCTTT. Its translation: CASARTTGGASTEAFF.

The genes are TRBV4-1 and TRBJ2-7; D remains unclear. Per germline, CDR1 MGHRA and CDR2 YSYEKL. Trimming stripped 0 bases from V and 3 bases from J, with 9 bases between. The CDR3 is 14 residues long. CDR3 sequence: CASSQDPRLYEQYF. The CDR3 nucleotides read TGCGCCAGCAGCCAAGATCCCAGGCTCTACGAGCAGTACTTC.

CDR3 region: CARSSPWTINEQFF. For the CDR3, the DNA is TGTGCCAGAAGCTCCCCTTGGACTATTAATGAGCAGTTCTTC. V usage is TRBV7-5 and J usage is TRBJ2-1; the table names TRBD2, a call not compared with the DNA. TRBV7-5 is flagged as a pseudogene. The CDR3 has 14 residues.

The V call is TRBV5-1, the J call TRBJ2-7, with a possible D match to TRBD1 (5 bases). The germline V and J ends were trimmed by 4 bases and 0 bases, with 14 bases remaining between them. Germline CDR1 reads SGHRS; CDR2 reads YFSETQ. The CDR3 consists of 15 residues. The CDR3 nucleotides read TGCGCCAGCAGCGAGGACATCTCGAGCTCCTACGAGCAGTACTTC. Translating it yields CASSEDISSSYEQYF.

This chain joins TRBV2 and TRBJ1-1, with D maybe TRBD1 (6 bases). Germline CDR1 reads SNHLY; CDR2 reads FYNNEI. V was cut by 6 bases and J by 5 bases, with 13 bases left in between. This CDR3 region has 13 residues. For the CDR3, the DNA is TGTGCCAGCAGACAGGGTGTTCGGACTGAAGCTTTCTTT. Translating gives CASRQGVRTEAFF.

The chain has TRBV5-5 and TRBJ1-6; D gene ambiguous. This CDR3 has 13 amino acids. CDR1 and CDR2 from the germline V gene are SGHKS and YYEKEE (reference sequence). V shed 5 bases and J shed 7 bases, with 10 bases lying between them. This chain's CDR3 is CASSPLPNSPLHF. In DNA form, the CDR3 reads TGTGCCAGCAGTCCTCTTCCGAATTCACCCCTCCACTTT.